The 25 T cell receptor beta chains presented below share a single source sample, sequenced in a study of blood T cells in healthy people across ages. A J-beta primer mix and a sample-barcoded 5' primer were used in a second PCR of about 7 to 12 cycles. A single record per CDR3 protein comes from TCRdb applying MiXCR to the 5' RACE reads. The sample holds just over 800,000 distinct CDR3 sequences, around 62% seen once. Sequencing was performed on blood. These receptors were taken from a man aged 30 to 45 in good health.

The chain employs TRBV5-1 and TRBJ2-7; the D is unclear. Trimming took off 7 bases at V and 3 bases at J, with 14 bases between the two ends. Germline CDR1 and CDR2: SGHRS and YFSETQ. This CDR3 region has 13 residues. DNA of the CDR3: TGCGCCAGCGCAGCCGGGCGAGACTACGAGCAGTACTTC. Translation gives CASAAGRDYEQYF.

The chain links TRBV11-2 to TRBJ2-1, with no clear D. Germline CDR1 reads SGHAT; CDR2 reads FQNNGV. The CDR3 length is 14 residues. The V end was cut by 4 bases, the J end by 8 bases, with 15 bases between. This CDR3 is CASSSPLTWDEQFF. CDR3 sequence (DNA): TGTGCCAGCAGCTCCCCCTTGACATGGGATGAGCAGTTCTTC.

This clonotype was counted between two and nine times. The chain has TRBV7-2 and TRBJ2-1; 8 nucleotides match TRBD2. The CDR3 covers 15 residues. Germline CDR1 reads SGHTA; CDR2 reads FQGNSA. V was clipped by 0 bases and J by 8 bases; unmatched bases: 6. The CDR3 region has the DNA TGTGCCAGCAGCTTAGCCTCCGGGACTAGATATGAGCAGTTCTTC. Amino acid sequence: CASSLASGTRYEQFF.

The chain carries TRBV7-2 and TRBJ2-3, with 10 bases identical to TRBD2. The CDR3 has 16 residues. The J segment lost 7 bases and the V segment lost 1 base, leaving 8 bases of the junction unmatched. CDR1 and CDR2 (germline): SGHTA, FQGNSA. This CDR3 is CASSLVGSGGLNTQYF. CDR3 in DNA: TGTGCCAGCAGCTTAGTGGGTAGCGGGGGGTTGAATACGCAGTATTTT.

The chain recombines TRBV2 with TRBJ2-1; 13 nucleotides line up with TRBD2. CDR1 SNHLY and CDR2 FYNNEI come from the germline V gene. This CDR3 has 14 residues. V trimming: 8 bases; J trimming: 10 bases; junction bases outside the gene matches: 8. CDR3 DNA: TGTGCCAGCGGGCCCGGACTAGCGGGGGCCGAGCAGTTCTTC. This translates into CASGPGLAGAEQFF.

About this clonotype itself: One end of the junction fails to match germline, which may point to a read error. The chain employs TRBV12-3 or TRBV12-4 and TRBJ2-3; 7 bases map to TRBD1. The CDR3 extends over 16 amino acids. Here the CDR3 reads CASSPRDRVCADMQYF. As DNA, the CDR3 is TGTGCCAGCAGCCCCCGTGACAGGGTTTGTGCAGATATGCAGTATTTT.

The chain has TRBV11-1 and TRBJ2-3; 13 bases fit TRBD2. CDR1 and CDR2 from the germline V gene are SGHAT and FQDESV (reference sequence). This CDR3 is 18 amino acids long. With V trimmed by 6 bases and J by 1 base, 10 bases remained unmatched. CDR3 bases: TGTGCCAGCAGTTTCCGGACTAGCGGGGGCCTCCGCACAGATACGCAGTATTTT. Protein sequence: CASSFRTSGGLRTDTQYF.

This clonotype has a single count. The chain combines TRBV6-2 or TRBV6-3 with TRBJ1-6; 10 bases line up with TRBD1. The CDR3 is 15 residues long. The germline gives CDR1 MNHEY, CDR2 SVGEGT. V lost 6 bases, J lost 9 bases, and 8 bases stayed unmatched. The CDR3 nucleotides are TGTGCCAGCAGAATCACCGGGACAGGGGTTTCACCCCTCCACTTT. Translating it yields CASRITGTGVSPLHF.

This clonotype was seen more than once but under ten times. The genes are TRBV6-5 and TRBJ2-3; D uncertain. The CDR3 totals 11 residues. V was shortened by 7 bases and J by 8 bases, with 10 bases between the two germline ends. Germline V lookup: CDR1 MNHEY, CDR2 SVGAGI. The CDR3 nucleotides read TGTGCCAGCACCGAAGCAAGTACGCAGTATTTT. This gives the protein CASTEASTQYF.

The chain is built from TRBV5-1 and TRBJ2-2; 8 positions match TRBD2. The V gene's germline CDR1 is SGHRS and CDR2 YFSETQ. This CDR3 spans 16 amino acids. V trimming: 4 bases; J trimming: 3 bases; junction bases outside the gene matches: 8. For the CDR3, the DNA is TGCGCCAGCAGCCCCGCCGGACTAGCTTACACCGGGGAGCTGTTTTTT. Encoded protein: CASSPAGLAYTGELFF.

This rearrangement joins TRBV12-3 or TRBV12-4 to TRBJ2-1, with 7 positions matching TRBD1. The CDR3 sequence is 13 residues long. J gave up 3 bases and V 8 bases, and 4 bases lay outside the gene matches. The CDR3 bases are TGTGCCAGCGTACAGGGGAACTACAATGAGCAGTTCTTC. Its protein is CASVQGNYNEQFF.

This clonotype was counted between two and nine times. This rearrangement joins TRBV27 to TRBJ2-1; 11 bases map to TRBD2. The germline CDR1 and CDR2 sequences are MNHEY and SMNVEV (reference sequence). The CDR3 runs to 15 residues. With 7 bases clipped from V and 2 bases from J, the junction kept 4 bases outside the gene matches. The CDR3 protein is CASTWTSGPYNEQFF. DNA for the CDR3: TGTGCCAGCACGTGGACTAGCGGGCCCTACAATGAGCAGTTCTTC.

The chain recombines TRBV4-2 with TRBJ1-1, with D unclear. CDR3 length: 15 residues. Looked up from germline, CDR1 is LGHNA and CDR2 is YNFKEQ. Between the trimmed V and J ends, which lost 5 bases and 4 bases, there was a span of 17 bases. CDR3 region: CASSSSERRVTEAFF. CDR3 DNA sequence: TGTGCCAGCAGCTCCAGCGAGAGGCGGGTCACTGAAGCTTTCTTT.

The chain links TRBV21-1 to TRBJ2-5; the table gives TRBD1 as D, unverified against the DNA. TRBV21-1 counts as a pseudogene. The CDR3 is made up of 14 amino acids. CDR3 DNA: TGTGCCAGCAGCACGCCGCCGGGGCGGAGCGGACAGTACTTC. Translating gives CASSTPPGRSGQYF.

The sample holds a few counts of this clonotype. The chain recombines TRBV6-6 with TRBJ2-7; either TRBD1 or TRBD2 may fit D (5 bases each). The better agreement between TRBJ2-5 and the DNA end casts doubt on the J call. CDR3 length: 13 amino acids. Per the germline V gene, CDR1 is MNHNY and CDR2 is SVGAGI (reference sequence). The CDR3 protein is CASSYLGVETQYF. Written as DNA, the CDR3 is TGTGCCAGCAGTTACCTGGGGGTGGAGACCCAGTACTTC.

The CDR3 sequence: CASSQDALSYEQYF. CDR3 DNA: TGCGCCAGCAGCCAAGATGCACTATCCTACGAGCAGTACTTC. V and J are TRBV4-3 and TRBJ2-7, with D uncertain. The germline V and J ends were trimmed by 0 bases and 1 base, with 7 bases remaining between them. The CDR3 runs to 14 residues. Germline V gene lookup returns CDR1 LGHNA and CDR2 YSLEER.

This clonotype was detected ten times or more. This chain uses TRBV20-1 with TRBJ2-5, with 11 nucleotides matching TRBD2. The ends lost 5 bases at V and 5 bases at J; junction bases unmatched: 7. The CDR3 runs 14 residues. CDR1 and CDR2 from the germline V gene are DFQATT and SNEGSKA (reference sequence). CDR3 sequence (DNA): TGCAGTGCTGGGGGACTAGCGGTAGGCGAGACCCAGTACTTC. This gives the protein CSAGGLAVGETQYF.

The gene calls are TRBV10-3 and TRBJ2-4; the D gene is possibly TRBD2 (5 bases). V was pared by 4 bases and J by 1 base, with 5 bases between. Germline V gene lookup returns CDR1 ENHRY and CDR2 SYGVKD. The CDR3 is made up of 13 amino acids. CDR3: CAISAGAKNIQYF. CDR3 coding DNA: TGTGCCATCAGTGCGGGGGCCAAAAACATTCAGTACTTC.

This clonotype was detected only a few times. This chain joins TRBV7-9 and TRBJ2-5, with a weak D call TRBD2 (6 bases). The end of the DNA is better explained by TRBJ2-7, so the J call may be wrong. This CDR3 comprises 15 residues. The V gene's germline CDR1 is SEHNR and CDR2 FQNEAQ (reference sequence). As DNA, the CDR3 is TGTGCCAGCAGCTTATGGCGGCGGGGAAGCTACGAGCAGTACTTC. This sequence encodes CASSLWRRGSYEQYF.

The chain recombines TRBV29-1 with TRBJ2-1; 12 nucleotides agree with TRBD2. CDR1 is SQVTM, CDR2 ANQGSEA, per germline. This CDR3 region has 15 residues. V lost 6 bases to trimming and J lost 5 bases; unmatched junction nucleotides: 8. The CDR3 region is CSVNTWTSGDNEQFF. The CDR3 nucleotides read TGCAGCGTAAACACTTGGACTAGCGGGGACAATGAGCAGTTCTTC.

This sequence joins TRBV12-3 or TRBV12-4 and TRBJ2-5; TRBD1 is a possible D gene (6 bases). CDR3 length: 15 residues. Trimming stripped 5 bases from V and 4 bases from J, with 17 bases between. CDR3 sequence: CASSRGQSPGETQYF. The CDR3 DNA reads as TGTGCCAGCAGTCGTGGACAGTCCCCCGGAGAGACCCAGTACTTC.

In its sample, this clonotype was seen a few times. The chain joins TRBV7-3 to TRBJ2-6; no reliable D call. This CDR3 spans 18 amino acids. Germline V gene data show CDR1 as SGHTA and CDR2 as FQGTGA. Trimming stripped 5 bases from V and 0 bases from J, with 17 bases between. The CDR3 nucleotides read TGTGCCAGCAGCCAATTTGAACAAGTTTTCTCTGGGGCCAACGTCCTGACTTTC. Amino acids: CASSQFEQVFSGANVLTF.

The chain is built from TRBV6-5 and TRBJ2-5; 11 bases fit TRBD2. Germline V gives CDR1 MNHEY, CDR2 SVGAGI. With 3 bases clipped from V and 1 base from J, the junction kept 4 bases outside the gene matches. This CDR3 contains 16 residues. In nucleotides, the CDR3 is TGTGCCAGCAGTTATACCGGGACTAGCGGCCAAGAGACCCAGTACTTC. It encodes CASSYTGTSGQETQYF.

This chain connects TRBV7-2 to TRBJ2-7; D remains ambiguous. The V gene's germline CDR1 is SGHTA and CDR2 FQGNSA. This CDR3 region has 13 residues. V lost 4 bases and J lost 5, with 12 bases in between. The CDR3 DNA follows: TGTGCCAGCAGCTCTGCAATTTGGGACGAGCAGTACTTC. Encoded protein: CASSSAIWDEQYF.

This clonotype was observed a few times. The V and J genes are TRBV6-6 and TRBJ2-7, with 11 bases that match TRBD1. V trimming: 6 bases; J trimming: 2 bases; junction bases outside the gene matches: 6. The CDR3 is 15 residues long. Per germline, CDR1 MNHNY and CDR2 SVGAGI (reference sequence). The DNA of the CDR3 is TGTGCCAGCAGACGGGGACAGGGGGTGGCCTACGAGCAGTACTTC. Its protein product is CASRRGQGVAYEQYF.